The clone carrying this T cell receptor (beta chain) appeared a single time. Its antigen is not identified. Extracted from the samples, RNA was reverse transcribed into cDNA to serve as the sequencing template. Repertoires were generated with immunoSEQ multiplex PCR, while TCRdb's copy carries only in-frame clones and drops some. The data hold around 7,400 clones, with 67% observed a single time. The CDR3 is 13 residues long. With 2 bases removed from V and 5 bases from J, the gap between germline ends came to 8 bases. CDR1 and CDR2 from the germline V gene are KGHSH and LQKENI. This sample was included in a study of CD8+ T cells in alopecia areata. Turning to the study itself: Patients received oral tofacitinib, 5 to 10 mg twice daily, for moderate-to-severe alopecia areata. For 6 to 18 months, tofacitinib was taken, and 6 months off drug followed. Findings of the study overall: Among the cells sequenced in scalp samples are also the resident alphabeta T cells of normal skin. Affected lesional scalp, above all in alopecia totalis/universalis, was more clonal than normal scalp.

From alopecia areata patients, lesional scalp punch biopsies and peripheral blood were collected. The starting material was skin, obtained at week 0. V gene TRBV18 combines with J gene TRBJ2-3, with a possible D match to TRBD1 (5 bases). This receptor was obtained from a human donor with alopecia areata. CDR3 bases: TGTGCCAGCTCACCAAGCAGGGAAGATACGCAGTATTTT. It codes for CASSPSREDTQYF.